This TCR beta chain was documented in a study of blood T cell repertoires in COVID-19. Background on the study: From the United States, Italy and Spain came samples of acute and convalescent COVID-19.

The authors' processing: Researchers report that nucleated cell counts were estimated from reference gene primer amplification. Sequencing was performed with immunoSEQ multiplex PCR; in TCRdb, only in-frame clones are kept and a portion is missing. Clone size and the V and J calls come from that table; the DNA yielded D and trimming. Seen here are about 120,000 clones, about 79% observed once, and the top ten hold about 2.3%. The germline V gene has CDR1 SNHLY and CDR2 FYNNEI. CDR3 length: 14 residues. The V end lost 4 bases, the J end lost 5 bases, and 11 bases lay between the germline ends. The chain couples TRBV2 to TRBJ1-4, with no clear D. The sequenced sample consisted of peripheral blood. The sequence came from a man between 65 and 79 years old with acute or convalescent COVID-19. As DNA, the CDR3 is TGTGCCAGCAGTGGGAGGATTGCCAATGAAAAACTGTTTTTT. This codes for CASSGRIANEKLFF.